The 3 T cell receptor beta chains below were found in one sample sequenced in a study of cytomegalovirus exposure and HLA in healthy donors. Assay used: immunoSEQ multiplex PCR; TCRdb lists only in-frame clones, some missing. In the table there are approximately 220,000 clones, approximately 90% of which are singletons. The material sequenced was PBMCs. These receptors all stem from a woman under 30 in good health and CMV-seronegative.

V usage is TRBV29-1 and J usage is TRBJ2-7; D is uncertain. This CDR3 has 13 amino acids. The germline V and J ends were trimmed by 5 bases and 2 bases, with 13 bases remaining between them. Looked up from germline, CDR1 is SQVTM and CDR2 is ANQGSEA. CDR3 amino acids: CSVLSRFPYEQYF. CDR3 nucleotide sequence: TGCAGCGTTCTCTCCAGGTTTCCCTACGAGCAGTACTTC.

The chain couples TRBV4-1 to TRBJ1-2; the D gene is possibly TRBD1 (6 bases). The CDR3 runs to 17 residues. Germline V CDR1 and CDR2: MGHRA, YSYEKL. V shed 4 bases and J shed 8 bases, with 26 bases lying between them. CDR3 coding DNA: TGCGCCAGCAGCCCCCGACAGGCGGCCTCCAATCTGGGAGGCTACACCTTC. Encoded protein: CASSPRQAASNLGGYTF.

The rearrangement uses TRBV19 and TRBJ1-5; D remains unclear. This CDR3 spans 14 amino acids. Trimming removed 5 bases from V and 2 bases from J, with 10 bases in between. Per germline, CDR1 LNHDA and CDR2 SQIVND (reference sequence). The CDR3 is CASSVRVGNQPQHF. CDR3 in DNA: TGTGCCAGTAGTGTAAGAGTGGGCAATCAGCCCCAGCATTTT.